Listed below are T cell receptor beta chains from one sample, sequenced in a study of blood T cell repertoires in COVID-19. TCRdb's copy holds only in-frame clones and misses some; the assay was immunoSEQ multiplex PCR. This sample has about 260,000 clones, with 86% found just once. Specimen: PBMCs or T cells enriched from blood (not recorded which). These receptors were collected from a woman between 45 and 60 years old who had recovered from COVID-19. Each CDR3 is given with its conserved first and last residue. A D gene is named only where the DNA matches it firmly. Clone sizes are given selectively: once, few, many, or a class where the clone is expanded.

clone_size d_call j_call v_call cdr3_aa cdr3_nt
. TRBD1 TRBJ1-2 TRBV6-5 CASRGPGGNYGYTF TGTGCCAGCAGGGGACCAGGGGGTAACTATGGCTACACCTTC
. TRBD1 TRBJ1-2 TRBV5-1 CASSLGDSTLIYGYTF TGCGCCAGCAGCTTGGGGGACAGTACACTTATATATGGCTACACCTTC
. TRBD2 TRBJ2-1 TRBV6-5 CASSYSPGLAGGHRFF TGTGCCAGCAGTTACTCTCCGGGACTAGCGGGGGGGCACCGGTTCTTC
. . TRBJ2-1 TRBV7-2 CASSFRGASGEQFF TGTGCCAGCAGCTTCAGGGGGGCCTCCGGTGAGCAGTTCTTC
. . TRBJ1-1 TRBV10-1 CASSRRGGTEAFF TGCGCCAGCAGTAGGAGGGGTGGCACTGAAGCTTTCTTT
. . TRBJ2-1 TRBV19 CATLKGGSYNEQFF TGTGCCACCCTGAAAGGCGGGTCCTACAATGAGCAGTTCTTC
few . TRBJ1-3 TRBV6-6 CASSLASFAYSGNTIYF TGTGCCAGCAGTCTCGCGTCCTTCGCCTACTCTGGAAACACCATATATTTT
. TRBD2 TRBJ2-7 TRBV3-1/TRBV3-2 CASSASGGGWGHEQYF TGTGCCAGCAGCGCTAGCGGGGGGGGGTGGGGCCACGAGCAGTACTTC
. TRBD2 TRBJ2-3 TRBV7-2 CASRGETTDTQYF TGTGCCAGCCGGGGGGAAACCACAGATACGCAGTATTTT
. . TRBJ2-1 TRBV27 CASSLRGPGTTSYNEQFF TGTGCCAGCAGTTTACGGGGACCCGGGACAACCTCCTACAATGAGCAGTTCTTC
. . TRBJ1-6 TRBV11-3 CASSPRRASSPLHF TGTGCCAGCAGCCCTAGGAGGGCTTCTTCACCCCTCCACTTT
few . TRBJ1-2 TRBV2 CASSETASTYGYTF TGTGCCAGCAGTGAAACAGCTTCAACCTATGGCTACACCTTC
. TRBD1 TRBJ1-1 TRBV12-3/TRBV12-4 CASSIGTGEAFF TGTGCCAGCAGTATTGGGACAGGCGAAGCTTTCTTT
. TRBD2 TRBJ2-5 TRBV29-1 CSVWGLAVQETQYF TGCAGCGTTTGGGGACTAGCGGTACAAGAGACCCAGTACTTC
. . TRBJ2-1 TRBV24-1 CATSVSGSGNEQFF TGTGCCACCAGTGTTTCCGGGAGTGGGAATGAGCAGTTCTTC
few TRBD1 TRBJ1-1 TRBV24-1 CATSPRTGENTEAFF TGTGCCACCAGCCCCAGGACAGGGGAGAACACTGAAGCTTTCTTT
. TRBD2 TRBJ2-2 TRBV7-6 CASSASGGAIGELFF TGTGCCAGCAGCGCTAGCGGGGGGGCGATCGGGGAGCTGTTTTTT
. . TRBJ2-5 TRBV5-8 CASSLGQFAANQETQYF TGTGCCAGCAGCTTAGGACAGTTCGCAGCGAACCAAGAGACCCAGTACTTC
. . TRBJ1-4 TRBV19 CASSRQGGGVFF TGTGCCAGTAGTAGACAAGGGGGGGGAGTGTTTTTT
. . TRBJ1-1 TRBV6-5 CASSYFGTRGTEAFF TGTGCCAGCAGTTACTTTGGGACAAGGGGAACTGAAGCTTTCTTT
. . TRBJ1-1 TRBV7-6 CASSSLGANTEAFF TGTGCCAGCAGCTCCCTGGGGGCAAACACTGAAGCTTTCTTT
. TRBD1 TRBJ1-6 TRBV11-3 CASSPGLAGGVGNSPLHF TGTGCCAGCAGCCCCGGGTTGGCAGGGGGCGTTGGCAATTCACCCCTCCACTTT
. TRBD1 TRBJ1-4 TRBV5-6 CASSWGGQGWTNEKLFF TGTGCCAGCAGCTGGGGGGGACAGGGCTGGACTAATGAAAAACTGTTTTTT
. TRBD1 TRBJ2-1 TRBV7-9 CASSSLTGDIFDEQFF TGTGCCAGCAGCTCATTGACAGGGGATATTTTCGATGAGCAGTTCTTC
. . TRBJ2-7 TRBV6-6 CASIRTGVSYEQYF TGTGCCAGCATCAGAACAGGCGTCTCCTACGAGCAGTACTTC
. . TRBJ1-2 TRBV7-9 CASSPSHRGGNGYTF TGTGCCAGCAGCCCCTCCCACCGGGGGGGCAATGGCTACACCTTC
. . TRBJ2-3 TRBV5-1 CASSLTPAQDTQYF TGCGCCAGCAGCCTGACTCCGGCGCAAGATACGCAGTATTTT
. . TRBJ1-6 TRBV7-6 CASSLGGTRGMSSYNSPLHF TGTGCCAGCAGCTTAGGAGGGACAAGGGGGATGAGCTCCTATAATTCACCCCTCCACTTT
. . TRBJ2-2 TRBV7-6 CASSLGPTGELFF TGTGCCAGCAGCTTAGGGCCCACCGGGGAGCTGTTTTTT
. . TRBJ2-3 TRBV11-3 CASSPRGTNTDTQYF TGTGCCAGCAGCCCTCGAGGCACTAACACAGATACGCAGTATTTT
. . TRBJ2-7 TRBV27 CASSLSSTFNFWQYF TGTGCCAGCAGTTTATCTTCGACTTTCAACTTCTGGCAGTACTTC
. . TRBJ1-2 TRBV4-3 CASSQDRGGGGYTF TGCGCCAGCAGCCAAGATCGCGGGGGAGGCGGCTACACCTTC
. TRBD1 TRBJ1-4 TRBV10-3 CAISGTGADEKLFF TGTGCCATCAGTGGAACAGGGGCTGATGAAAAACTGTTTTTT
. . TRBJ2-3 TRBV6-4 CASSGGATDTQYF TGTGCCAGCAGTGGTGGGGCCACAGATACGCAGTATTTT